The 32 T cell receptor beta chains reported below all come from one sample, sequenced in a study of T cell responses to AZD1222 COVID-19 vaccine. Clones were sequenced by immunoSEQ multiplex PCR, and TCRdb holds only the in-frame ones, with some missing. The sample includes under 150,000 clones, about nine tenths of them seen just once. Source: peripheral blood, taken 28 days after the second AZD1222 dose. The receptors were sampled from an adult who received the AZD1222 COVID-19 vaccine.

The rearrangement uses TRBV6-6 and TRBJ1-6; D is uncertain. With 7 bases removed from V and 0 bases from J, the gap between germline ends came to 10 bases. The CDR3 loop spans 15 amino acids. The germline V gene has CDR1 MNHNY and CDR2 SVGAGI (reference sequence). The CDR3 DNA is TGTGCCAGCAACGACGCTAGCTCCTATAATTCACCCCTCCACTTT. Encoded protein: CASNDASSYNSPLHF.

CDR3 in amino acids: CASSLSGGIGQPQHF. DNA for the CDR3: TGTGCCAGCAGCTTATCCGGGGGGATCGGCCAGCCCCAGCATTTT. The chain recombines TRBV7-6 with TRBJ1-5, with a possible D match to TRBD1 (5 bases). The CDR3 consists of 15 residues. Germline CDR1 SGHVS, CDR2 FNYEAQ. With 2 bases removed from V and 7 bases from J, the gap between germline ends came to 15 bases.

This rearrangement joins TRBV7-2 to TRBJ2-1; TRBD2 matches 13 bases. The CDR3 totals 14 residues. Germline V gene lookup returns CDR1 SGHTA and CDR2 FQGNSA. V lost 3 bases to trimming and J lost 7 bases; unmatched junction nucleotides: 0. CDR3 DNA sequence: TGTGCCAGCAGCTTGGGACTAGCGGGGAATGAGCAGTTCTTC. Translated, it gives CASSLGLAGNEQFF.

The V call is TRBV2, the J call TRBJ2-7, with D possibly being TRBD1 or TRBD2 (5 bases each). Per the germline V gene, CDR1 is SNHLY and CDR2 is FYNNEI. The CDR3 has 16 residues. V dropped 1 base and J dropped 2 bases, with 15 bases sitting between them. CDR3 nucleotides: TGTGCCAGCAGTGAAGAGGCCCCAGGGAGCACCTACGAGCAGTACTTC. Protein product: CASSEEAPGSTYEQYF.

The chain links TRBV7-6 to TRBJ1-3; D possibly corresponds to TRBD1 (5 bases). Germline values: CDR1 SGHVS, CDR2 FNYEAQ. The V gene lost 5 bases and the J gene lost 0 bases, with 11 bases spanning the gap. This CDR3 has 15 amino acids. The CDR3 is CASSRAGNSGNTIYF. In DNA form, the CDR3 reads TGTGCCAGCAGCCGGGCAGGGAACTCTGGAAACACCATATATTTT.

The J gene is TRBJ1-1, the V gene TRBV5-6; D perhaps matches TRBD1 (5 bases). The CDR3 contains 14 residues. V lost 3 bases to trimming and J lost 2 bases, with 11 bases between them. CDR1 and CDR2 from the germline V gene are SGHDT and YYEEEE. This CDR3 reads CASSSGGRNTEAFF. The CDR3 region has the DNA TGTGCCAGCAGCTCGGGGGGGAGAAACACTGAAGCTTTCTTT.

This clone appeared a few times. The rearrangement links TRBV14 to TRBJ2-5; TRBD2 agrees at 7 bases. Per germline, CDR1 SGHDN and CDR2 FVKESK. With 2 bases clipped from V and 1 base from J, the junction kept 10 bases outside the gene matches. This CDR3 region has 17 residues. CDR3 sequence reads: CASSQMALSGAQETQYF. The CDR3 region has the DNA TGTGCCAGCAGCCAAATGGCCCTGAGCGGGGCCCAAGAGACCCAGTACTTC. The entire variable domain, with the rest obtained from reference TRBV14 and TRBJ2-5, is as follows: EAGVTQFPSHSVIEKGQTVTLRCDPISGHDNLYWYRRVMGKEIKFLLHFVKESKQDESGMPNNRFLAERTGGTYSTLKVQPAELEDSGVYFCASSQMALSGAQETQYFGPGTRLLVL.

The chain joins TRBV3-1 (or the pseudogene TRBV3-2) to TRBJ2-7; tentatively, D is TRBD1 or TRBD2 (6 bases each). Trimming pared 4 bases from V and 4 bases from J, leaving 17 bases between. The germline gives CDR1 LGHDT, CDR2 YNNKEL (reference sequence). The CDR3 is 15 amino acids. Written as DNA, the CDR3 is TGTGCCAGCAGCCCAGGGGTAGCGGAGCCTTACGAGCAGTACTTC. This gives the protein CASSPGVAEPYEQYF.

J is TRBJ1-1 and V is TRBV7-9; D may be TRBD1 (6 bases). Trimming took 4 bases from V and 5 from J, leaving 17 bases between them. The CDR3 consists of 15 residues. Germline V gene data show CDR1 as SEHNR and CDR2 as FQNEAQ (reference sequence). CDR3 nucleotides: TGTGCCAGCAGCTCTTACAGGGAGGGTGGGACTGAAGCTTTCTTT. Residues: CASSSYREGGTEAFF.

Only one count was recorded for this clone. The V and J genes are TRBV24-1 and TRBJ2-3; D is unresolved. The germline V gene has CDR1 KGHDR and CDR2 SFDVKD. This CDR3 has 15 amino acids. Deletions cut 3 bases from V and 2 bases from J, with 11 bases between. Here the CDR3 reads CATSDPKTPTDTQYF. The CDR3 DNA sequence: TGTGCCACCAGTGATCCGAAAACTCCCACAGATACGCAGTATTTT.

This clone was detected a few times. This rearrangement joins TRBV11-2 to TRBJ2-1, with TRBD2 identical over 10 bases. J gave up 1 base and V 4 bases, and 1 base lay outside the gene matches. This CDR3 is built from 15 residues. Germline V gene data show CDR1 as SGHAT and CDR2 as FQNNGV. CDR3 in amino acids: CASSSGLASYNEQFF. The CDR3 nucleotides are TGTGCCAGCAGCTCGGGACTAGCGTCCTACAATGAGCAGTTCTTC.

This clone is a singleton in its sample. The J gene is TRBJ1-4, the V gene TRBV21-1; the D call in the table, TRBD1, was not verified against the DNA. TRBV21-1 has pseudogene status. CDR3 length: 15 residues. As DNA, the CDR3 is TGTGCCAGCAGCATGGGGACAGGGACGGTTGAAAAACTGTTTTTT. Amino acid sequence: CASSMGTGTVEKLFF.

The chain links TRBV7-3 to TRBJ1-1, with D unresolved. The V and J ends lost 1 base and 5 bases respectively, with 11 bases between them. CDR1 and CDR2 from the germline V gene are SGHTA and FQGTGA. This CDR3 is built from 14 residues. CDR3 in DNA: TGTGCCAGCAGCTTAAACCCGGGCGGGACTGAAGCTTTCTTT. Translated, it gives CASSLNPGGTEAFF. Combining the CDR3 with reference TRBV7-3 and TRBJ1-1 gives the whole variable domain GAGVSQTPSNKVTEKGKYVELRCDPISGHTALYWYRQSLGQGPEFLIYFQGTGAADDSGLPNDRFFAVRPEGSVSTLKIQRTERGDSAVYLCASSLNPGGTEAFFGQGTRLTVV.

The chain links TRBV28 to TRBJ1-1; 7 bases are shared with TRBD1. Germline CDR1 and CDR2: MDHEN and SYDVKM. J was trimmed by 4 bases and V by 7 bases; bases with no gene match: 12. This CDR3 contains 15 residues. The CDR3 region has the DNA TGTGCCAGCAACCATGGGACAGCACCAGCCACTGAAGCTTTCTTT. Its translation: CASNHGTAPATEAFF. The complete variable domain, with remaining parts taken from reference TRBV28 and TRBJ1-1, reads DVKVTQSSRYLVKRTGEKVFLECVQDMDHENMFWYRQDPGLGLRLIYFSYDVKMKEKGDIPEGYSVSREKKERFSLILESASTNQTSMYLCASNHGTAPATEAFFGQGTRLTVV.

The chain employs TRBV20-1 and TRBJ1-1, with a tentative D call TRBD1 (5 bases). In germline, CDR1 is DFQATT, CDR2 SNEGSKA (reference sequence). Trimming removed 8 bases from V and 0 bases from J, with 7 bases in between. The CDR3 covers 11 residues. The CDR3 loop is CSWTLNTEAFF. As DNA, the CDR3 is TGCAGTTGGACACTGAACACTGAAGCTTTCTTT.

The V and J genes are TRBV29-1 and TRBJ2-3; 9 nucleotides match TRBD2. V shed 5 bases and J 6 bases; nucleotides not matched to a gene: 6. The CDR3 is made up of 13 amino acids. Germline assignment: CDR1 SQVTM and CDR2 ANQGSEA. The CDR3 DNA reads as TGCAGCGTTCGAGCGGGGGGACGGGATACGCAGTATTTT. Amino acid sequence: CSVRAGGRDTQYF.

The V call is TRBV7-9, the J call TRBJ1-2; 7 bases agree with TRBD1. Trimming cost V 4 bases and J 8 bases; bases outside gene matches: 10. CDR3 length: 14 amino acids. Germline CDR1 is SEHNR and CDR2 is FQNEAQ (reference sequence). The CDR3 nucleotides are TGTGCCAGCAGCTCGTTCCGGGACAGCCGGGGCTACACCTTC. Protein sequence: CASSSFRDSRGYTF.

V gene TRBV9 combines with J gene TRBJ1-5; D is unclear. The CDR3 loop spans 15 amino acids. The germline V gene has CDR1 SGDLS and CDR2 YYNGEE. The V gene lost 1 base and the J gene lost 0 bases, with 8 bases spanning the gap. The CDR3 DNA is TGTGCCAGCAGCGTAAACCCCTATAGCAATCAGCCCCAGCATTTT. This translates into CASSVNPYSNQPQHF.

The J gene is TRBJ1-6, the V gene TRBV18; D is perhaps TRBD1 (6 bases). The CDR3 has 13 residues. V was trimmed by 2 bases and J by 14 bases, leaving 13 bases between them. Germline V CDR1 and CDR2: KGHSH, LQKENI. This CDR3 is CASSPKERGSLHF. CDR3 DNA: TGTGCCAGCTCACCAAAGGAGAGGGGGTCCCTCCACTTT.

This chain uses TRBV19 with TRBJ1-3, with TRBD1 matching 7 bases. With V trimmed by 8 bases and J by 3 bases, 7 bases remained unmatched. CDR1 LNHDA and CDR2 SQIVND come from the germline V gene (reference sequence). The CDR3 is made up of 14 amino acids. The CDR3 sequence is CASWTGNFGNTIYF. The CDR3 region has the DNA TGTGCCAGTTGGACAGGAAACTTTGGAAACACCATATATTTT.

This chain connects TRBV12-3 or TRBV12-4 to TRBJ2-7; D is unresolved. The V gene lost 3 bases and the J gene lost 5 bases, with 11 bases spanning the gap. The CDR3 sequence is 13 residues long. DNA for the CDR3: TGTGCCAGCAGTTTGGAGAGGTTCGACGAGCAGTACTTC. Its translation is CASSLERFDEQYF.

The J gene is TRBJ1-5, the V gene TRBV6-5, with a tentative D call TRBD1 (6 bases). V lost 6 bases and J 0 bases, leaving 12 bases between the germline ends. From germline, CDR1 is MNHEY and CDR2 SVGAGI. This CDR3 region has 15 residues. The CDR3 spells CASRPPGASNQPQHF. CDR3 DNA sequence: TGTGCCAGCAGGCCGCCAGGGGCTAGCAATCAGCCCCAGCATTTT.

This clone turned up a few times. The V gene is TRBV9, the J gene TRBJ1-6, with D perhaps TRBD1 (5 bases). Germline CDR1 and CDR2: SGDLS and YYNGEE. Trimming removed 4 bases at V and 0 bases at J, with 11 bases between. The CDR3 has 16 residues. CDR3 sequence (DNA): TGTGCCAGCAGCATGACAGTGAGCTCCTATAATTCACCCCTCCACTTT. This sequence encodes CASSMTVSSYNSPLHF.

This chain links TRBV12-3 or TRBV12-4 with TRBJ1-6, with unresolved D. Trimming took off 6 bases at V and 7 bases at J, with 4 bases between the two ends. The CDR3 covers 11 residues. The CDR3 protein is CASRRNSPLHF. The CDR3 bases are TGTGCCAGCAGACGGAATTCACCCCTCCACTTT.

The chain combines TRBV6-2 or TRBV6-3 with TRBJ1-2, with D uncertain. The CDR3 runs to 14 residues. Germline values: CDR1 MNHEY, CDR2 SVGEGT. Trimming stripped 4 bases from V and 8 bases from J, with 17 bases between. This CDR3 reads CASSSGSVTRGYTF. CDR3 DNA sequence: TGTGCCAGCAGTTCAGGATCAGTAACGAGAGGCTACACCTTC.

This clone showed up just a few times. The V call is TRBV5-1, the J call TRBJ1-2; D call uncertain. Per germline, CDR1 SGHRS and CDR2 YFSETQ. CDR3 length equals 12 residues. V gave up 3 bases and J gave up 7 bases, with 10 bases separating them. CDR3 sequence reads: CASSYLIGGYTF. DNA for the CDR3: TGCGCCAGCAGCTACCTCATCGGTGGCTACACCTTC.

The rearrangement uses TRBV27 and TRBJ2-7; the D gene is possibly TRBD1 (6 bases). V lost 6 bases and J lost 0, with 12 bases in between. CDR1 and CDR2 (germline): MNHEY, SMNVEV (reference sequence). This CDR3 is 14 amino acids long. The CDR3 loop is CASSPNRVSYEQYF. The CDR3 nucleotides are TGTGCCAGCAGCCCAAACAGGGTCTCCTACGAGCAGTACTTC.

The chain joins TRBV10-1 to TRBJ1-4; weak D call: TRBD1 (6 bases). V lost 10 bases, J lost 6 bases, and 15 bases lay in between. This CDR3 spans 13 amino acids. Germline V CDR1 and CDR2: WNHNN, SYGVQD (reference sequence). The CDR3 DNA reads TGCGCCACAGGGGCGTCCTCTGATGAAAAACTGTTTTTT. As protein: CATGASSDEKLFF.

The J gene is TRBJ1-2, the V gene TRBV6-5; D call uncertain. The ends were cut back, 4 bases at V and 4 bases at J, with 13 bases in the middle. Germline lookup yields CDR1 MNHEY and CDR2 SVGAGI. The CDR3 contains 14 residues. CDR3 coding DNA: TGTGCCAGCAGTTCTTCTGGGTCACGCTATGGCTACACCTTC. Translating gives CASSSSGSRYGYTF.

The rearrangement joins TRBV5-4 to TRBJ2-7; D possibly uses TRBD1 or TRBD2 (5 bases each). The CDR3 sequence is 14 residues long. The germline CDR1 and CDR2 sequences are SGHNT and YYREEE (reference sequence). V dropped 3 bases and J dropped 3 bases, with 13 bases sitting between them. The CDR3, as DNA: TGTGCCAGCAGCTACTCCGGGACCCTCTACGAGCAGTACTTC. Encoded protein: CASSYSGTLYEQYF. Based on the CDR3 plus reference TRBV5-4 and TRBJ2-7, the full variable domain is ETGVTQSPTHLIKTRGQQVTLRCSSQSGHNTVSWYQQALGQGPQFIFQYYREEENGRGNFPPRFSGLQFPNYSSELNVNALELDDSALYLCASSYSGTLYEQYFGPGTRLTVT.

The chain uses TRBV6-1 and TRBJ2-1, with D perhaps matching TRBD1 or TRBD2 (6 bases each). The CDR3 contains 15 residues. V lost 2 bases to trimming and J lost 4 bases, with 12 bases between them. CDR1 and CDR2 (germline): MNHNS, SASEGT. CDR3 region: CASSEMRGAYNEQFF. CDR3 DNA: TGTGCCAGCAGTGAAATGAGGGGGGCGTACAATGAGCAGTTCTTC.

The rearrangement uses TRBV24-1 and TRBJ2-5; weak D call: TRBD1 (5 bases). The CDR3 totals 12 residues. Trimming took off 2 bases at V and 9 bases at J, with 9 bases between the two ends. Germline-derived CDR1 and CDR2 are KGHDR and SFDVKD. Here the CDR3 DNA reads TGTGCCACCAGTGATTCCAAGACAGCCCAGTACTTC. Translating it yields CATSDSKTAQYF.